This is a list of T cell receptor beta chains from one sample in a study of shared clonotypes between healthy human individuals. The data were produced by immunoSEQ multiplex PCR, yet TCRdb's version contains in-frame clones alone and is incomplete. The sample records about 610,000 clones, about 97% being singletons. The sequencing input was naive CD4+ T cells sorted from blood. Receptors originate from a woman aged 25-40 years in good health. Each CDR3 is given with its conserved first and last residue. D genes are given only for firm matches. Clone sizes are given selectively: once, few, many, or a class where the clone is expanded.

>TRBD2|NA|TRBJ2-7|TRBV6-5|15
TGTGCCAGCAGACGGACTAGCGGGAGCCCCCTAGGGCAGTACTTC
CASRRTSGSPLGQYF
>NA|NA|TRBJ1-3|TRBV7-2|15
TGTGCCAGCAGCCGCCAAAGGGTCTCTGGAAACACCATATATTTT
CASSRQRVSGNTIYF
>NA|once|TRBJ2-5|TRBV5-1|16
TGCGCCAGCAGCTTCGCCGGGACATTGGGGAAAGAGACCCAGTACTTC
CASSFAGTLGKETQYF
>NA|NA|TRBJ2-7|TRBV6-5|14
TGTGCCAGCAGGAGCGGGCCGAGCTCCTACGAGCAGTACTTC
CASRSGPSSYEQYF
>NA|NA|TRBJ1-2|TRBV2|10
TGTGCCAGCAAAGAGGGTGGCTACACCTTC
CASKEGGYTF
>TRBD2|NA|TRBJ2-7|TRBV19|16
TGTGCCAGTACCAAGGGCGGGACTAGCGGGAGCTACGAGCAGTACTTC
CASTKGGTSGSYEQYF
>NA|NA|TRBJ1-1|TRBV28|13
TGTGCCAGCAGTTCCGCCGCGGGCACTGAAGCTTTCTTT
CASSSAAGTEAFF
>NA|NA|TRBJ1-1|TRBV5-1|13
TGCGCCAGCAGCTTGGCAGGGGATACTGAAGCTTTCTTT
CASSLAGDTEAFF
>TRBD1|NA|TRBJ2-3|TRBV19|15
TGTGCCAGTAGTATTCTTGACAGGGGGCCAGATACGCAGTATTTT
CASSILDRGPDTQYF
>TRBD2|NA|TRBJ2-3|TRBV28|15
TGTGCCAGCAGTTTAAGCGGGAGTATCACAGATACGCAGTATTTT
CASSLSGSITDTQYF
>NA|once|TRBJ1-4|TRBV19|15
TGTGCCAGTAGTATAACTCGGGGGACCCAAGAAAAACTGTTTTTT
CASSITRGTQEKLFF
>NA|once|TRBJ2-7|TRBV18|15
TGTGCCAGCTCACCTGGACGGGCGTCGTTGAACGAGCAGTACTTC
CASSPGRASLNEQYF
>NA|NA|TRBJ1-3|TRBV18|14
TGTGCCAGCTCACCAACACCGTCTGGAAACACCATATATTTT
CASSPTPSGNTIYF
>TRBD2|NA|TRBJ2-5|TRBV2|14
TGTGCCAACCAAGCGGGAGCCACGGGGGAGACCCAGTACTTC
CANQAGATGETQYF
>NA|NA|TRBJ2-1|TRBV1|15
TGCACCAGCAGCCAAGAACAGCCTTTATACAATGAGCAGTTCTTC
CTSSQEQPLYNEQFF
>NA|NA|TRBJ2-1|TRBV28|17
TGTGCCAGCAGGATTAGCCATACTAGGAGGCCCTACAATGAGCAGTTCTTC
CASRISHTRRPYNEQFF
>TRBD1|NA|TRBJ1-1|TRBV5-1|16
TGCGCCAGCAGCAAAGCCTGGACAGGGGTGAACACTGAAGCTTTCTTT
CASSKAWTGVNTEAFF
>NA|NA|TRBJ2-2|TRBV27|15
TGTGCCAGCAGCCTTTCCTCGTGGGACACCGGGGAGCTGTTTTTT
CASSLSSWDTGELFF
>TRBD1|NA|TRBJ1-4|TRBV6-1|13
TGTGCCAGCAGCTACGGACAGGTGGAAAAACTGTTTTTT
CASSYGQVEKLFF
>NA|NA|TRBJ2-7|TRBV29-1|12
TGCAGCGTTGATCTAGGGAGCTACGAGCAGTACTTC
CSVDLGSYEQYF
>TRBD2|NA|TRBJ2-3|TRBV28|15
TGTGCCAGCAGTTTTGGCGCGGGAGACTCAGATACGCAGTATTTT
CASSFGAGDSDTQYF
>NA|NA|TRBJ1-4|TRBV7-6|14
TGTGCCAGCAGCCCCTTTCCTGGAGGTGAAAAACTGTTTTTT
CASSPFPGGEKLFF
>NA|NA|TRBJ1-2|TRBV5-5|16
TGTGCCAGCAGCTTGGCCGGGTCCAGACAGAACTATGGCTACACCTTC
CASSLAGSRQNYGYTF
>NA|NA|TRBJ2-3|TRBV6-5|14
TGTGCCAGCAACCCCGGGCAAAGCACAGATACGCAGTATTTT
CASNPGQSTDTQYF
>NA|NA|TRBJ2-5|TRBV2|15
TGTGCCAGCAGTGTATTGGGGGCGCCGGGGGAGACCCAGTACTTC
CASSVLGAPGETQYF
>TRBD2|NA|TRBJ2-1|TRBV28|16
TGTGCCAGCAGTTCGCTGGGGACTAGAGTTAGCAATGAGCAGTTCTTC
CASSSLGTRVSNEQFF
>NA|NA|TRBJ2-2|TRBV14|13
TGTGCCAGCAGCCAACAGAACACCGGGGAGCTGTTTTTT
CASSQQNTGELFF
>TRBD2|NA|TRBJ2-2|TRBV10-1|16
TGCGCCAGCAGTGAGGCGACTAGCGGGAGGTACGGGGAGCTGTTTTTT
CASSEATSGRYGELFF
>TRBD1|NA|TRBJ1-5|TRBV30|14
TGTGCCTGGAGTCCCGGGACAGGGGGGTTGACCCAGCATTTT
CAWSPGTGGLTQHF